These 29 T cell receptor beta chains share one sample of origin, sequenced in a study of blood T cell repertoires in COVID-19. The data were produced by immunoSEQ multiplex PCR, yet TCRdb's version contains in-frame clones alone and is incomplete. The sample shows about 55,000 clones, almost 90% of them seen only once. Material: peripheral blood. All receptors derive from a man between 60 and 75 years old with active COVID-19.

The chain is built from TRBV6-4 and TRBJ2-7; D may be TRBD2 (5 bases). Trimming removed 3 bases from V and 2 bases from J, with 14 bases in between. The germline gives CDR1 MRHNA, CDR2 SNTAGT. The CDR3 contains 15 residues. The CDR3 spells CASSDHSGLTYEQYF. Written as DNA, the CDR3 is TGTGCCAGCAGTGATCACAGCGGATTGACCTACGAGCAGTACTTC.

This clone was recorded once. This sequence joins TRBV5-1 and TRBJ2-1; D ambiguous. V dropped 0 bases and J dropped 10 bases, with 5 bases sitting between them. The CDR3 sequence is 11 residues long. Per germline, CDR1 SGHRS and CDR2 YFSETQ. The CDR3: CASSLGGEQFF. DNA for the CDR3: TGCGCCAGCAGCTTGGGTGGCGAGCAGTTCTTC.

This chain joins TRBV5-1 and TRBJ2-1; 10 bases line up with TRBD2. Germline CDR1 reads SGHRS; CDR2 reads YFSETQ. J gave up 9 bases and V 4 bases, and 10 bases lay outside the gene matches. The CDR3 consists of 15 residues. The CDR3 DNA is TGCGCCAGCAGCACCGGGACTAGCGCATCCCGTGAGCAGTTCTTC. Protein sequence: CASSTGTSASREQFF.

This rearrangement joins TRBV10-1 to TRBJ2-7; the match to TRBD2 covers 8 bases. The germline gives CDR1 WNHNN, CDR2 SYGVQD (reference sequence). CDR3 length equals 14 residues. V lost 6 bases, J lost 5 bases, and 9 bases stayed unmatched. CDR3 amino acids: CASRYGRAINEQYF. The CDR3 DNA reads TGCGCCAGCAGATACGGGAGGGCCATAAACGAGCAGTACTTC.

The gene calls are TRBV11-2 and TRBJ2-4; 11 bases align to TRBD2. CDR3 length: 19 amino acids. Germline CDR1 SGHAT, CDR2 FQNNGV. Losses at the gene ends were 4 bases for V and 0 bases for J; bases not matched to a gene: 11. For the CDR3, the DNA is TGTGCCAGCAGCTCGTCGGGACTAGCGGAGGGAATAGCCAAAAACATTCAGTACTTC. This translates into CASSSSGLAEGIAKNIQYF. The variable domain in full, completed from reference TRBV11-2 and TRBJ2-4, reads EAGVAQSPRYKIIEKRQSVAFWCNPISGHATLYWYQQILGQGPKLLIQFQNNGVVDDSQLPKDRFSAERLKGVDSTLKIQPAKLEDSAVYLCASSSSGLAEGIAKNIQYFGAGTRLSVL.

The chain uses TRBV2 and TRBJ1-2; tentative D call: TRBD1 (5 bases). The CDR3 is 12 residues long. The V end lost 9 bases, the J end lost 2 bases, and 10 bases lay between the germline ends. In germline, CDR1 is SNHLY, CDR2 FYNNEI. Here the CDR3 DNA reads TGTGCCAGACTCAGGGAAAACTATGGCTACACCTTC. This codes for CARLRENYGYTF.

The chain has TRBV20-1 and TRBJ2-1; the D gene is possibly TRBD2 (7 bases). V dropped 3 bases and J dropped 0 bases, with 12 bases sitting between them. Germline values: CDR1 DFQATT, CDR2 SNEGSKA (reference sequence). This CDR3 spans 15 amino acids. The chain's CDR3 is CSASEGGVSYNEQFF. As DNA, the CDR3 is TGCAGTGCTAGTGAGGGGGGGGTCTCCTACAATGAGCAGTTCTTC.

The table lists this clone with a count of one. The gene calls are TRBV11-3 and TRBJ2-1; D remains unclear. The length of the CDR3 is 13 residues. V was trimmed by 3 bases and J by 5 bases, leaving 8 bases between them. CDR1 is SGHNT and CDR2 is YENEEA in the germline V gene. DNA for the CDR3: TGTGCCAGCAGCTTCAGATCTCACAATGAGCAGTTCTTC. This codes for CASSFRSHNEQFF.

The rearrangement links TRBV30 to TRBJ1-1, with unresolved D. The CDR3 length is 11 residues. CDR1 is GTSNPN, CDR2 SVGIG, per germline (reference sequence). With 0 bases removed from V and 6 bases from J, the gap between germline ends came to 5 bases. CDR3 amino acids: CAWSVGPEAFF. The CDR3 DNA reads TGTGCCTGGAGTGTCGGTCCTGAAGCTTTCTTT.

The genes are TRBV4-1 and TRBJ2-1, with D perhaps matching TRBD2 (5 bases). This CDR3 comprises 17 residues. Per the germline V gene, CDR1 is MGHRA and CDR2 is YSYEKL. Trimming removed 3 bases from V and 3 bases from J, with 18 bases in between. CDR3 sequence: CASSQLLWGAGYNEQFF. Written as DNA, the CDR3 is TGCGCCAGCAGCCAGCTCCTTTGGGGAGCCGGCTACAATGAGCAGTTCTTC.

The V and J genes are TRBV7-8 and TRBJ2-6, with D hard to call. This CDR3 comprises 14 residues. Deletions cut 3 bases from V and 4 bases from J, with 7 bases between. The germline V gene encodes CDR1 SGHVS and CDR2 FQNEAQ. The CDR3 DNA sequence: TGTGCCAGCAGCTTCGCGACAGGGGCCAACGTCCTGACTTTC. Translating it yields CASSFATGANVLTF.

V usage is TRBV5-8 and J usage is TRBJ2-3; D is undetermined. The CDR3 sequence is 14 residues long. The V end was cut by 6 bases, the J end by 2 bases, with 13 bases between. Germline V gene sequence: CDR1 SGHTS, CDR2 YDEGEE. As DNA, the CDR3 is TGTGCCAGCAACCGCGGTCTTCCCACAGATACGCAGTATTTT. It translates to CASNRGLPTDTQYF.

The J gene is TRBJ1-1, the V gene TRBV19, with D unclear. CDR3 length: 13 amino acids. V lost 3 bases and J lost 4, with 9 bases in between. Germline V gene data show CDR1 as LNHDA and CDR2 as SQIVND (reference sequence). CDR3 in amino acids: CASSMFSGTEAFF. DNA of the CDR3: TGTGCCAGTAGTATGTTCAGCGGCACTGAAGCTTTCTTT.

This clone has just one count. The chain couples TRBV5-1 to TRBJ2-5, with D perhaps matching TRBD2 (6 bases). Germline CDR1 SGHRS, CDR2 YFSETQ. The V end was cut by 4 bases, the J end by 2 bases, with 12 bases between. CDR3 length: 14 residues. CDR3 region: CASSPGRWQETQYF. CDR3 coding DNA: TGCGCCAGCAGCCCTGGGAGGTGGCAAGAGACCCAGTACTTC.

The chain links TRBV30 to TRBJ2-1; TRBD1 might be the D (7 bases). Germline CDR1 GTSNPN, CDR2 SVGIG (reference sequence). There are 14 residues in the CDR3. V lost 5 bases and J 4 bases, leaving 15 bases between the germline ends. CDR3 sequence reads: CAWVGAGGYNEQFF. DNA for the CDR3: TGTGCCTGGGTGGGGGCAGGGGGGTACAATGAGCAGTTCTTC.

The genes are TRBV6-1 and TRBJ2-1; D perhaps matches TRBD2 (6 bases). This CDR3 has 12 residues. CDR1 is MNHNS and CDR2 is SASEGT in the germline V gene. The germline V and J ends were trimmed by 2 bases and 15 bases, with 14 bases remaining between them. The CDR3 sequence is CASSELANRGFF. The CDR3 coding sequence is TGTGCCAGCAGTGAACTAGCGAATCGAGGGTTCTTC.

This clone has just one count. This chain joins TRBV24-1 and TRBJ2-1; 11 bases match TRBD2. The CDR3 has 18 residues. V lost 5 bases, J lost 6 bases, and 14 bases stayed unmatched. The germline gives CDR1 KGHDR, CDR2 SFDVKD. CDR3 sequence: CATSGRPLAGGPGNEQFF. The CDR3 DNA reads TGTGCCACCAGTGGTCGTCCCTTAGCGGGAGGGCCCGGCAATGAGCAGTTCTTC.

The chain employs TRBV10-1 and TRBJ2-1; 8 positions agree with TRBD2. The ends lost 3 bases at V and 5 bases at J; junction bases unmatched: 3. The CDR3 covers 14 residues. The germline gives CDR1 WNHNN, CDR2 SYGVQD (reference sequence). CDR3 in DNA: TGCGCCAGCAGTGAAAGCGGGAGCCACAATGAGCAGTTCTTC. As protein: CASSESGSHNEQFF.

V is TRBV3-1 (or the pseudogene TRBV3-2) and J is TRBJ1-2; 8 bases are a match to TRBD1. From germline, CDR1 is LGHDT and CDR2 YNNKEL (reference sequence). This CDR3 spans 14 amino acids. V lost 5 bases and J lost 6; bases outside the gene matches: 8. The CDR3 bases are TGTGCCAGCAGCGGGACAGGACGTTATGATGGCTACACCTTC. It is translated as CASSGTGRYDGYTF.

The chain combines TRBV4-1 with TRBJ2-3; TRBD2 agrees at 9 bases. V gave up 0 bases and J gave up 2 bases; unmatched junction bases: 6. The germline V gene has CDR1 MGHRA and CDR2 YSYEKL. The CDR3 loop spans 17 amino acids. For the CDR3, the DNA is TGCGCCAGCAGCCAAGAGACCCGACTAGCGGCCACAGATACGCAGTATTTT. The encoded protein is CASSQETRLAATDTQYF.

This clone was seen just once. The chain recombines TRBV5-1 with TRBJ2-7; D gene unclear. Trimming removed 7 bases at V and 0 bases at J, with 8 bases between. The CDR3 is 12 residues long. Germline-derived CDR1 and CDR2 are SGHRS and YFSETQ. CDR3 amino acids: CASSMSSYEQYF. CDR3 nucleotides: TGCGCCAGCTCAATGAGCTCCTACGAGCAGTACTTC.

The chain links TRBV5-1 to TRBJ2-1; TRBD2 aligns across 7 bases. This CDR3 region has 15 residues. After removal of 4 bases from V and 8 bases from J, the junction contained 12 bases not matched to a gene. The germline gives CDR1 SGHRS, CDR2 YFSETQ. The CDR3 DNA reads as TGCGCCAGCAGCCGGGGGTGGGAGGGAGACGATGAGCAGTTCTTC. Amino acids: CASSRGWEGDDEQFF. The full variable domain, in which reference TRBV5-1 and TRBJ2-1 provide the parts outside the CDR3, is KAGVTQTPRYLIKTRGQQVTLSCSPISGHRSVSWYQQTPGQGLQFLFEYFSETQRNKGNFPGRFSGRQFSNSRSEMNVSTLELGDSALYLCASSRGWEGDDEQFFGPGTRLTVL.

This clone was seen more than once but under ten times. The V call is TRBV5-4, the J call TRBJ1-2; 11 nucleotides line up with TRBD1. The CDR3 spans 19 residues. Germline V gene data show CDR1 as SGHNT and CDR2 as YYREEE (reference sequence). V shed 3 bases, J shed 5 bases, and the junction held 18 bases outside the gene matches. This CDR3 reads CASSSRPPNYGTGGYGYTF. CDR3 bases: TGTGCCAGCAGCTCGCGACCACCGAACTACGGGACAGGGGGGTATGGCTACACCTTC.

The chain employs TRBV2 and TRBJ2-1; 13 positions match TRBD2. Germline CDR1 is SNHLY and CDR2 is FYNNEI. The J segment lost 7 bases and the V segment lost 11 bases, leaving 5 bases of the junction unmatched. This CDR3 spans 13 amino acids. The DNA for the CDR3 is TGTGCCGGGGGACTAGCGGGACGGAATGAGCAGTTCTTC. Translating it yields CAGGLAGRNEQFF.

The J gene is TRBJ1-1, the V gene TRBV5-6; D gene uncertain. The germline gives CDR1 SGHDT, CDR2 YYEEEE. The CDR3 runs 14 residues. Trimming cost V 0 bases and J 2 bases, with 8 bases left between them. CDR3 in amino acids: CASSLGRLNTEAFF. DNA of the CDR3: TGTGCCAGCAGCTTGGGCAGACTAAACACTGAAGCTTTCTTT. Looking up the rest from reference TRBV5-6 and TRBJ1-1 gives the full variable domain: DAGVTQSPTHLIKTRGQQVTLRCSPKSGHDTVSWYQQALGQGPQFIFQYYEEEERQRGNFPDRFSGHQFPNYSSELNVNALLLGDSALYLCASSLGRLNTEAFFGQGTRLTVV.

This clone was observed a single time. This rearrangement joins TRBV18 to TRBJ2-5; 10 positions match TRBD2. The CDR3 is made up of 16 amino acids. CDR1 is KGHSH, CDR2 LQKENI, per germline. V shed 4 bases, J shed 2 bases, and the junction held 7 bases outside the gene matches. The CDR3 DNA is TGTGCCAGCTCACTTCAACTAGCGGGGATACAAGAGACCCAGTACTTC. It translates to CASSLQLAGIQETQYF.

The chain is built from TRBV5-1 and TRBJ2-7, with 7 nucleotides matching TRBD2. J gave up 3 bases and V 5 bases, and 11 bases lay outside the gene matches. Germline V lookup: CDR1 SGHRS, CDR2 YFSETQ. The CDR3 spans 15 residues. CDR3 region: CASRNEREGFYEQYF. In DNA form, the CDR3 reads TGCGCCAGCAGGAACGAGAGGGAGGGGTTCTACGAGCAGTACTTC.

Here the CDR3 DNA reads TGTGCCAGCAGCACCCCGGGACTGGCTAGCACAGATACGCAGTATTTT. Amino acids: CASSTPGLASTDTQYF. The chain couples TRBV5-6 to TRBJ2-3, with D possibly being TRBD2 (6 bases). V lost 4 bases and J 0 bases, leaving 15 bases between the germline ends. This CDR3 comprises 16 residues. CDR1 and CDR2 from the germline V gene are SGHDT and YYEEEE.

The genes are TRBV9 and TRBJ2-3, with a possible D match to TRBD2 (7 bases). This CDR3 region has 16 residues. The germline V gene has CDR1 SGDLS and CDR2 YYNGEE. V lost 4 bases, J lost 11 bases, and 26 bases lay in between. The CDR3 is CASSPAATRGAGKQYF. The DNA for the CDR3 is TGTGCCAGCAGCCCCGCTGCAACCAGGGGAGCGGGGAAGCAGTATTTT.